This TCR beta chain was sequenced in a study of Ad26.COV2.S vaccination and SARS-CoV-2 variants. Overall study results and limits: Vaccinees showed greater spike-specific TCR breadth than placebo recipients.

Treatment in this sample: around 19 received Ad26.COV2.S at low or high dose, single or two shots; several received placebo; per-sample allocation not given. Day 63 after the first vaccine or placebo injection was the time point for sampling. Clones were sequenced by immunoSEQ multiplex PCR, and TCRdb holds only the in-frame ones, with some missing. The repertoire holds 360,000 or so clones, with about nine tenths as singletons. This clone showed up just once. The antigen is not known. The germline gives CDR1 SGHRS, CDR2 YFSETQ. The CDR3 covers 14 residues. The V end was cut by 7 bases, the J end by 1 base, with 14 bases between.

The material was peripheral blood, obtained in a trial of Ad26.COV2.S vaccine versus placebo. This clonotype originated in a person aged 18-65 years who received the Ad26.COV2.S COVID-19 vaccine or a placebo. J is TRBJ1-1 and V is TRBV5-1; D is perhaps TRBD1 (5 bases). CDR3 sequence (DNA): TGCGCCAGCCGCCGGGACTGGGGGAACACTGAAGCTTTCTTT. Amino acid sequence: CASRRDWGNTEAFF.